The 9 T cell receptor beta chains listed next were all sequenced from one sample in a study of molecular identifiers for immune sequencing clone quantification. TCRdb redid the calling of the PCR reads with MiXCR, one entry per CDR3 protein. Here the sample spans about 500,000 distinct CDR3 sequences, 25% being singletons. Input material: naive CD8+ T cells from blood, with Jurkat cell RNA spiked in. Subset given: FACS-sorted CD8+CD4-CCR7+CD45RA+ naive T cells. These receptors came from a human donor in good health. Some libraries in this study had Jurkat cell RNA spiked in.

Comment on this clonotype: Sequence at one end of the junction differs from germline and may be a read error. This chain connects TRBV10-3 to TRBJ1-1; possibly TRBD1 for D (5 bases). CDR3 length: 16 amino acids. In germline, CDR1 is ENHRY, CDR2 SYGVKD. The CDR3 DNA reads TGTGCCACCAGTGAGTCAACGCGGGGGACTAACACTGAAGCTTTCTTT. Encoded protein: CATSESTRGTNTEAFF.

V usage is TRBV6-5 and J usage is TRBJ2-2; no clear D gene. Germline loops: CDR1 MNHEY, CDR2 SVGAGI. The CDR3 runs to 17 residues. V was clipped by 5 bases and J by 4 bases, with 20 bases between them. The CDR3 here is CASSTHWAGWGTGELFF. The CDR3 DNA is TGTGCCAGCAGTACCCACTGGGCCGGTTGGGGCACCGGGGAGCTGTTTTTT.

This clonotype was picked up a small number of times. CDR3 region: CASSPRQGSIYEQYF. CDR3 in DNA: TGTGCCAGCAGCCCTAGACAGGGATCAATCTACGAGCAGTACTTC. V gene TRBV7-9 combines with J gene TRBJ2-7; TRBD1 matches at 7 bases. This CDR3 has 15 amino acids. J was trimmed by 3 bases and V by 5 bases; bases with no gene match: 10. Germline-derived CDR1 and CDR2 are SEHNR and FQNEAQ (reference sequence).

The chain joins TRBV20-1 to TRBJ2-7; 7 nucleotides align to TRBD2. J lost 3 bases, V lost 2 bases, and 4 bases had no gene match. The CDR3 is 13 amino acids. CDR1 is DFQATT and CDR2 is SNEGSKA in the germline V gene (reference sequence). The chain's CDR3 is CSARHPGGYEQYF. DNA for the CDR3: TGCAGTGCTAGACATCCGGGGGGCTACGAGCAGTACTTC.

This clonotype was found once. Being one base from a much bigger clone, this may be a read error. The CDR3 nucleotides are TGTGCCAGCGGTTACGGTCCGGGGACCGGGGAGCTGTTTTTT. Its protein product is CASGYGPGTGELFF. The genes are TRBV6-5 and TRBJ2-2; TRBD2 is a possible D gene (5 bases). Looked up from germline, CDR1 is MNHEY and CDR2 is SVGAGI. The length of the CDR3 is 14 residues.

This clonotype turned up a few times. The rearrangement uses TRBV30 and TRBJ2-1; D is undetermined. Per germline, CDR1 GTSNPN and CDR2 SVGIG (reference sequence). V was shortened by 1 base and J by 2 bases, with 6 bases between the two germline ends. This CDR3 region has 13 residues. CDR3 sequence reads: CAWSAGPYNEQFF. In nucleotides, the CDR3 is TGTGCCTGGAGTGCGGGCCCCTACAATGAGCAGTTCTTC. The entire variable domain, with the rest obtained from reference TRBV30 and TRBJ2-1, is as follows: SQTIHQWPATLVQPVGSPLSLECTVEGTSNPNLYWYRQAAGRGLQLLFYSVGIGQISSEVPQNLSASRPQDRQFILSSKKLLLSDSGFYLCAWSAGPYNEQFFGPGTRLTVL.

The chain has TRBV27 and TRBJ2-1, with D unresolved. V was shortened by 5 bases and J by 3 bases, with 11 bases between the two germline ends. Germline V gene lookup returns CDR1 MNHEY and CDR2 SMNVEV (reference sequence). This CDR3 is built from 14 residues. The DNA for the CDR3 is TGTGCCAGCAGTGTAAGTCTAGGCTACAATGAGCAGTTCTTC. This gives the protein CASSVSLGYNEQFF.

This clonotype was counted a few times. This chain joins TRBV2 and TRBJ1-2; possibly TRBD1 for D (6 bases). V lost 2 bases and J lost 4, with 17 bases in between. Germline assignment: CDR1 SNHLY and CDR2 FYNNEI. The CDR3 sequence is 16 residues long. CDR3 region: CASSEFFGGRGYGYTF. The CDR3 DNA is TGTGCCAGCAGTGAATTCTTCGGGGGGCGAGGCTATGGCTACACCTTC.

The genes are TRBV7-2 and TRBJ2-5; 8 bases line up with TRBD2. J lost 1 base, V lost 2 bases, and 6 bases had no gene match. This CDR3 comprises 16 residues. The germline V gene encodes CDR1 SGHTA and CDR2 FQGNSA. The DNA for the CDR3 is TGTGCCAGCAGCTTAATTTTACTAGCGGCCCAAGAGACCCAGTACTTC. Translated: CASSLILLAAQETQYF.